The following is a T cell receptor (beta chain) sequence with its context. This entry comes from a study of blood T cell repertoires in COVID-19. Overall study: Sites in the United States, Italy and Spain provided acute and convalescent COVID-19 samples. PBMCs, B-cell-depleted T cells, or T cells were the source of the cDNA or gDNA that made up the material.

Looked up from germline, CDR1 is MNHEY and CDR2 is SMNVEV (reference sequence). Trimming removed 2 bases from V and 6 bases from J; junction bases left unmatched: 6. The CDR3 spans 17 residues. Authors' data handling: Using reference gene primer amplification, nucleated cell counts were estimated. TCRdb keeps only in-frame clones here, not all; method: immunoSEQ multiplex PCR. V and J calls and clone size are those listed in that table; D and trimming were worked out from the DNA. The data contain more than 85,000 clones, less than 85% of them singletons. The V call is TRBV27, the J call TRBJ2-5; 16 bases match TRBD2. The receptor was derived from a woman aged 80 or over with acute or convalescent COVID-19. Material for sequencing was peripheral blood. The CDR3 protein is CASSLDGTSGRGKTQYF. The CDR3 coding sequence is TGTGCCAGCAGTTTAGATGGGACTAGCGGGAGGGGGAAGACCCAGTACTTC.